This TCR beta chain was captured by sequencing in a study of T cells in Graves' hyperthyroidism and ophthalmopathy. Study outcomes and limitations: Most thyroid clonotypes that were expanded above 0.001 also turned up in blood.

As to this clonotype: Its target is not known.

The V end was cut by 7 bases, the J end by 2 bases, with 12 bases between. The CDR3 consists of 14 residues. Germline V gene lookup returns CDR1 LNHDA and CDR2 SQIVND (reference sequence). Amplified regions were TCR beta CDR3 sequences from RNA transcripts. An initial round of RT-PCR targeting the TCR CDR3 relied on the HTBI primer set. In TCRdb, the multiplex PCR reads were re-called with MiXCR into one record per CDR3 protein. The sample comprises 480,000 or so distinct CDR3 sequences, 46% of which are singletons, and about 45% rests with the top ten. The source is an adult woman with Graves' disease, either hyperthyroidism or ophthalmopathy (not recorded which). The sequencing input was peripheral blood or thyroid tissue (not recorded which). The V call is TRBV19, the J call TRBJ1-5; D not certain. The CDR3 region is CASTTVAGNQPQHF. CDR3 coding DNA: TGTGCCAGTACCACCGTGGCCGGCAATCAGCCCCAGCATTTT.